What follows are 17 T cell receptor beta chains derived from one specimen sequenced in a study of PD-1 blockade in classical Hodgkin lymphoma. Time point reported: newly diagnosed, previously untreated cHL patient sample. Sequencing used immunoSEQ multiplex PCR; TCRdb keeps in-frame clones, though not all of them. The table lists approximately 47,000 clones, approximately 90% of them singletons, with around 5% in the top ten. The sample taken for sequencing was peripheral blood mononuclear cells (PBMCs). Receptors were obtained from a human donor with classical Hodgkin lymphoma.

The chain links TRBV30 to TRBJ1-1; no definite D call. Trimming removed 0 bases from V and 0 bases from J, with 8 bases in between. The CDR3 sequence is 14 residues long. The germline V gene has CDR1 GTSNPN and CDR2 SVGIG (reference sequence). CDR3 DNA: TGTGCCTGGAGTGTTAAACAGCTGAACACTGAAGCTTTCTTT. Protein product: CAWSVKQLNTEAFF. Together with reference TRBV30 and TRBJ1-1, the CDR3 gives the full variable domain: SQTIHQWPATLVQPVGSPLSLECTVEGTSNPNLYWYRQAAGRGLQLLFYSVGIGQISSEVPQNLSASRPQDRQFILSSKKLLLSDSGFYLCAWSVKQLNTEAFFGQGTRLTVV.

The CDR3 bases are TGTGCCAGCAGCACGCGGGGACAGCCCTCTGGGGCCAACGTCCTGACTTTC. This gives the protein CASSTRGQPSGANVLTF. The chain joins TRBV5-4 to TRBJ2-6, with a tentative D call TRBD1 (7 bases). Germline-derived CDR1 and CDR2 are SGHNT and YYREEE (reference sequence). V lost 4 bases and J lost 0, with 14 bases in between. This CDR3 contains 17 residues.

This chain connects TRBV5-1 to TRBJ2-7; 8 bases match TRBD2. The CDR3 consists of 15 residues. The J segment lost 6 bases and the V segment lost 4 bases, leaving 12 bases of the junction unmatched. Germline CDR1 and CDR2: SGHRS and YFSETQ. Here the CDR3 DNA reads TGCGCCAGCAGCACCTCGGAAGCGGGAGTATCCGAGCAGTACTTC. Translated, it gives CASSTSEAGVSEQYF.

CDR3 region: CASSRPPSSGNTIYF. CDR3 DNA: TGTGCCAGCTCAAGACCCCCGAGCTCTGGAAACACCATATATTTT. The chain couples TRBV18 to TRBJ1-3; D call uncertain. Germline V gene sequence: CDR1 KGHSH, CDR2 LQKENI. The CDR3 covers 15 residues. Trimming removed 5 bases at V and 0 bases at J, with 11 bases between.

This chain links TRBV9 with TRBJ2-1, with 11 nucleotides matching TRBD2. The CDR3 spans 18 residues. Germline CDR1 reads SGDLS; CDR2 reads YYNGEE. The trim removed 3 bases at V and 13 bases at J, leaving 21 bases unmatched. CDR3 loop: CASSAPVAGLAGAETQFF. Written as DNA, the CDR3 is TGTGCCAGCAGCGCTCCGGTAGCAGGACTAGCGGGCGCAGAGACCCAGTTCTTC.

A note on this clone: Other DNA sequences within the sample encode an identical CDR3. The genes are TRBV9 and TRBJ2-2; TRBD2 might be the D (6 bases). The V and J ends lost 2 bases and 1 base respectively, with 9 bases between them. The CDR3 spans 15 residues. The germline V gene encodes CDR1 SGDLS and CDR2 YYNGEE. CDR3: CASSVGTVNTGELFF. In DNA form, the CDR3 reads TGTGCCAGCAGCGTGGGGACTGTGAACACCGGGGAGCTGTTTTTT. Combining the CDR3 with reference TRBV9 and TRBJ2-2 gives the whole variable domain DSGVTQTPKHLITATGQRVTLRCSPRSGDLSVYWYQQSLDQGLQFLIQYYNGEERAKGNILERFSAQQFPDLHSELNLSSLELGDSALYFCASSVGTVNTGELFFGEGSRLTVL.

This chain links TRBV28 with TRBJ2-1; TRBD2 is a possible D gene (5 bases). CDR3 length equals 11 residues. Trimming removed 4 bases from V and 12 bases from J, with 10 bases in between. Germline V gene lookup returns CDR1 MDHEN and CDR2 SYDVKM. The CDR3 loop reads CASSWGAAQFF. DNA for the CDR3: TGTGCCAGCAGTTGGGGAGCCGCGCAGTTCTTC.

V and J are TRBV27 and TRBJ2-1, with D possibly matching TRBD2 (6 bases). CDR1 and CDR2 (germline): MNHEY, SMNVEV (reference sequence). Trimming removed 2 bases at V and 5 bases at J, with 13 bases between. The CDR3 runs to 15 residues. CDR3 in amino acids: CASSLVLASDNEQFF. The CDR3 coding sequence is TGTGCCAGCAGTTTAGTACTAGCTTCGGACAATGAGCAGTTCTTC.

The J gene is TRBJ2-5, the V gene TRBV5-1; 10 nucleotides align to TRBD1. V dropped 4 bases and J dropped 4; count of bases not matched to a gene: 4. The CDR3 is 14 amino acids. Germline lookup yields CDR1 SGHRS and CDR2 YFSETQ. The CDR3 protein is CASSHGQGGETQYF. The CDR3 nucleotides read TGCGCCAGCAGCCACGGACAGGGGGGAGAGACCCAGTACTTC.

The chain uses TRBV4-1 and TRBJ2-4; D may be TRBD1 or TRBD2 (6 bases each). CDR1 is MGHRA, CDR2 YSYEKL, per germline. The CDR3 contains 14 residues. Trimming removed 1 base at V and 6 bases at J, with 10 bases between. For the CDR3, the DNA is TGCGCCAGCAGCCAAGTTGGGGGGCGAAACATTCAGTACTTC. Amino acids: CASSQVGGRNIQYF.

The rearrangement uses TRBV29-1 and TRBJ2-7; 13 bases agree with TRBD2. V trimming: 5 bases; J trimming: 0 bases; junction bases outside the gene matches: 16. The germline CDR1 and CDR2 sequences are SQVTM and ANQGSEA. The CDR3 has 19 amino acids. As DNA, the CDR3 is TGCAGCGTTTCCCGGGACACAGGACTAGCGGGGGCCCGCTCCTACGAGCAGTACGTC. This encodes CSVSRDTGLAGARSYEQYV.

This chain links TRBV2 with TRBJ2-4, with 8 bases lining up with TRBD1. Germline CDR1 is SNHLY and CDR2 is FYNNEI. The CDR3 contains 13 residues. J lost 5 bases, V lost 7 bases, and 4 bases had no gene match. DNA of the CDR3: TGTGCCAGCAAGACAGGGGTTCAAAACATTCAGTACTTC. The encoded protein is CASKTGVQNIQYF.

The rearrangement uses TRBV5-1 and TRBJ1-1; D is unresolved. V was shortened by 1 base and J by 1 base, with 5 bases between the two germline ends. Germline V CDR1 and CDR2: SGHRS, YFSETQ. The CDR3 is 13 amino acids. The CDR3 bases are TGCGCCAGCAGCTTGAATCAGAACACTGAAGCTTTCTTT. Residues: CASSLNQNTEAFF.

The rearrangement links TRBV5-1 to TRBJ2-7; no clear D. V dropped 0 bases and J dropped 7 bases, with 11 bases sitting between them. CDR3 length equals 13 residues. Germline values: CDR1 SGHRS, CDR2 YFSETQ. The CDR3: CASSLVPSGEQYV. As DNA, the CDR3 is TGCGCCAGCAGCTTGGTGCCCTCCGGGGAGCAGTACGTC.

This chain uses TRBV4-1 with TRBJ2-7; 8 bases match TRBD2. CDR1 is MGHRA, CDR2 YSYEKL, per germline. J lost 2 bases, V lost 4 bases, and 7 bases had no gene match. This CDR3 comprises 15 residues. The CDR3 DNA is TGCGCCAGCAGCCGACTAGCGATTGATACCTACGAGCAGTACTTC. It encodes CASSRLAIDTYEQYF.

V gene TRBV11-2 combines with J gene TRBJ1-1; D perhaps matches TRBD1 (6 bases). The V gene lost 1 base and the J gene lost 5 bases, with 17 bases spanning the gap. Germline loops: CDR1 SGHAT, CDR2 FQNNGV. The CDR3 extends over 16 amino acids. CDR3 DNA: TGTGCCAGCAGCTTAGGGGCACAGGGAACGCGTACTGAAGCTTTCTTT. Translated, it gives CASSLGAQGTRTEAFF.

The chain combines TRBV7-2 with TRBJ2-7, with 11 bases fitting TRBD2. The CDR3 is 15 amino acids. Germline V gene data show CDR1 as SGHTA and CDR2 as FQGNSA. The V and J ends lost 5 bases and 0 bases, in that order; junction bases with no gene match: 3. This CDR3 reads CASSKTSGASYEQYF. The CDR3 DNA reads TGTGCCAGCAGCAAGACTAGCGGGGCCTCCTACGAGCAGTACTTC.